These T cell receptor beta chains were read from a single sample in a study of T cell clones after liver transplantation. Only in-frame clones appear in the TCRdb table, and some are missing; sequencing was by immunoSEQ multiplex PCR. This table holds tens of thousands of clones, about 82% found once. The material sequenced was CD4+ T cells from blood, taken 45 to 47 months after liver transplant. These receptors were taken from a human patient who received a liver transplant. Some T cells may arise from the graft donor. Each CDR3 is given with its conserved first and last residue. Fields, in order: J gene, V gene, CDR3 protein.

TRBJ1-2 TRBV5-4 CASSLGQGANGYTF
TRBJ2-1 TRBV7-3 CASSSGLAQFF
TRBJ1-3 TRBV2 CASSSVRLSSGNTIYF
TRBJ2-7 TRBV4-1 CASSQDIRLEEYF
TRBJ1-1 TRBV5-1 CASSFGGSGGTEAFF
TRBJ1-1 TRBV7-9 CASSVDTLTTEAFF
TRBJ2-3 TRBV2 CAGALDTQYF
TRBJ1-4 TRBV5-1 CASGPGQPNEKLFF
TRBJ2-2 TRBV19 CASSGDSRNTGELFF
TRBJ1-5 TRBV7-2 CASSLMDRAEHF
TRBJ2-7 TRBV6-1 CASSFIGRQAYEQYF
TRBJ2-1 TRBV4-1 CASSQGFTTLHYNNEQFF
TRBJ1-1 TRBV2 CASTLDRVETEAFF
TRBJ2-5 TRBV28 CASSSRRTPQETQYF
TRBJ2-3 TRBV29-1 CSVGRGDRTDTQYF
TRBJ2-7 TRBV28 CASSLPFHGQGAQQYF
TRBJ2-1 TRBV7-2 CASNPDRGRNEQFF
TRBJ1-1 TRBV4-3 CASSIVQVRGTEAFF
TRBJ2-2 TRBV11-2 CASSPWEAGELFF
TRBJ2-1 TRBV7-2 CASSPDYASYNEQFF
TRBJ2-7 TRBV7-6 CASSEAGTGAYEQYF
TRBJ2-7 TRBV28 CASTQPATYEQYF
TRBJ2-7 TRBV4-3 CASSQERTGSSYEQYF
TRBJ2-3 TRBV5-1 CASSDLQGTDTQYF
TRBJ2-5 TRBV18 CASSPPGGGKGTQYF
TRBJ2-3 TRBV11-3 CASSSQGLIGTDTQYF
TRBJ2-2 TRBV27 CASSAGSWAGELFF